The T cell receptor beta chain described here comes from a study of blood T cell repertoires in COVID-19. Looking at the study overall: The study drew acute and convalescent COVID-19 samples from the United States, Italy and Spain. The analysed material was cDNA or gDNA that came from T cells, B-cell-depleted T cells, or PBMCs.

The length of the CDR3 is 13 residues. In germline, CDR1 is LGHNT, CDR2 FRNRAP. V lost 3 bases to trimming and J lost 8 bases; unmatched junction nucleotides: 5. Sequencing used immunoSEQ multiplex PCR; TCRdb keeps in-frame clones, though not all of them. The data show under 250,000 clones, around 86% seen once. The TCR originated in a woman in her 70s with active or convalescent COVID-19. Sequencing input: peripheral blood. The chain employs TRBV12-5 and TRBJ1-2, with 8 positions matching TRBD1. The CDR3 loop reads CASGLSGGKGYTF. The CDR3 DNA sequence: TGTGCTAGTGGTTTATCAGGGGGCAAGGGCTACACCTTC.